This T cell receptor beta chain originates from a study of T cells after yellow fever vaccination. TCRdb reprocessed the 5' RACE reads via MiXCR and lists one record per CDR3 protein. The table lists around 320,000 distinct CDR3 sequences, around 4.3% of them singletons. V lost 0 bases, J lost 8 bases, and 13 bases lay in between. The CDR3 spans 15 residues. Germline V gene data show CDR1 as MNHNY and CDR2 as SVGAGI (reference sequence). This clonotype has more than one count but fewer than ten. The chain links TRBV6-6 to TRBJ1-4; weak D call: TRBD1 (5 bases). The TCR sequence derives from a man younger than 30 who received the YFV17D yellow fever vaccine. This specimen was PBMCs, taken 15 days after the yellow fever booster vaccination. The DNA of the CDR3 is TGTGCCAGCAGTTACTCGTTTGGGGGGAACGAAAAACTGTTTTTT. This encodes CASSYSFGGNEKLFF.